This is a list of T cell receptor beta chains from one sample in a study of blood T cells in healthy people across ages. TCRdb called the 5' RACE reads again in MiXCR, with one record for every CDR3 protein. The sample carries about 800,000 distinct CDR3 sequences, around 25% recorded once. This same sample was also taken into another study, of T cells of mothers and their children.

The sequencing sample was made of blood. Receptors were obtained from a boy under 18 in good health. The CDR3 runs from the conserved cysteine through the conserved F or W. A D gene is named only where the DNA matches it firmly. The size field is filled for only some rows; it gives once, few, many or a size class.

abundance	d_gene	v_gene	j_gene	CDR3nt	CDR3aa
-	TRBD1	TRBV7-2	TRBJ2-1	TGTGCCAGCAGCTTAGGTGGACAGGTCTCCTACAATGAGCAGTTCTTC	CASSLGGQVSYNEQFF
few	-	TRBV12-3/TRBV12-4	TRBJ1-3	TGTGCCAGCAGTTTAGCGATATTAACAGGGATCGCTGGAAACACCATATATTTT	CASSLAILTGIAGNTIYF
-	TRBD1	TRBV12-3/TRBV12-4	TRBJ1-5	TGTGCCAGCAGTGACAGGGACGGCCAGCCCCAGCATTTT	CASSDRDGQPQHF
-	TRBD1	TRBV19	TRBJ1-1	TGTGCCAGTAGGGGACAGGGGGCGTCTGAAGCTTTCTTT	CASRGQGASEAFF
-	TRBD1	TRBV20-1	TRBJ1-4	TGCAGTGCTAGTCTGACAGGGCGAAATGAAAAACTGTTTTTT	CSASLTGRNEKLFF
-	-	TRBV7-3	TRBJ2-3	TGTGCCAGCAGAGCTTCGGCAGGGAGCACAGATACGCAGTATTTT	CASRASAGSTDTQYF
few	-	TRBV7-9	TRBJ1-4	TGTGCCAGCACTTCGGACTCTGAACGGGAAAAACTGTTTTTT	CASTSDSEREKLFF
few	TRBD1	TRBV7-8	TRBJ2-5	TGTGCCAGCAGCTTCCCCCGGGACAGGGAAGAAGAGACCCAGTACTTC	CASSFPRDREEETQYF
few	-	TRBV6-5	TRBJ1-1	TGTGCCAGCAGTTACGGCCGATTCACTAGCATGAACACTGAAGCTTTCTTT	CASSYGRFTSMNTEAFF
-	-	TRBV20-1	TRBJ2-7	TGCAGTGCTACCCTCGGGAAATCCTACGAGCAGTACTTC	CSATLGKSYEQYF
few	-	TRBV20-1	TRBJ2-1	TGCAGTGCGAGGGGGAGGCGTGAGCAGTTCTTC	CSARGRREQFF
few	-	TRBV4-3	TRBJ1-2	TGCGCCAGCAGCCAAGATTCCATATCAAGCTATGGCTACACCTTC	CASSQDSISSYGYTF
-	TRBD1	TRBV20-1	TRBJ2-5	TGCAGTACTAGTGGAGGGACAGGGGTACAAGAGACCCAGTACTTC	CSTSGGTGVQETQYF
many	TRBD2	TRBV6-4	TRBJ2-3	TGTGCCAGCAGCGCCACTAGCGGGCCTCCAGATACGCAGTATTTT	CASSATSGPPDTQYF
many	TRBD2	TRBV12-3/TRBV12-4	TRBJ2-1	TGTGCCAGCACGGTCGGGGGGGGCGAGGGAAATGAGCAGTTCTTC	CASTVGGGEGNEQFF
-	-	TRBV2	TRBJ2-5	TGTGCCAGCAGCTCGACTAACGGGAGTTCAGGGGAGACCCAGTACTTC	CASSSTNGSSGETQYF
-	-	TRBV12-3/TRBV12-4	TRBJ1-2	TGTGCCAGCAGGTCTGCCTATGAGCATGGCTACACCTTC	CASRSAYEHGYTF
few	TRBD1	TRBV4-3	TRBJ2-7	TGCGCCAGCAGCCAAGATCGACAGGGGCTCTACGAGCAGTACTTC	CASSQDRQGLYEQYF
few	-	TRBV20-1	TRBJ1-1	TGCAGTGCTAGGACCCAGAACACTGAAGCTTTCTTT	CSARTQNTEAFF
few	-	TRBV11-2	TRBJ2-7	TGTGCCAGCAGCTTAGTTGAGCAATTCTACGAGCAGTACTTC	CASSLVEQFYEQYF
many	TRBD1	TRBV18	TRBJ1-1	TGTGCCAGCTCGTCAGACAGGGGGATGAACACTGAAGCTTTCTTT	CASSSDRGMNTEAFF
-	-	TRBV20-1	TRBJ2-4	TGCAGTGCTGGCCCAACGGGGAACATTCAGTACTTC	CSAGPTGNIQYF